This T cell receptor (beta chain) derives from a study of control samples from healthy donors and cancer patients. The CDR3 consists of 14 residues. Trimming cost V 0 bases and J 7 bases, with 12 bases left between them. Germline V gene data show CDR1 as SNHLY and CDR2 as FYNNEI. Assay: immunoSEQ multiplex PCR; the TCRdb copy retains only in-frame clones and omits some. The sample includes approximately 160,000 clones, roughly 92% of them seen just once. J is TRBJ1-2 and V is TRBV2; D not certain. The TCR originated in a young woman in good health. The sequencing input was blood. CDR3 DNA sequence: TGTGCCAGCAGTGAAGCGCTTGAGAGGGTTGGCTACACCTTC. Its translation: CASSEALERVGYTF.